One and the same sample provided the 10 T cell receptor beta chains below, sequenced in a study of CD4 T cells in relation to SARS-CoV-2 and coronaviruses. Unexposed donor CD4+ T cells date from 2011-2018, before the COVID-19 pandemic. Isolation of CD4+ T cells took place after about eleven days in culture. Data came from immunoSEQ multiplex PCR; TCRdb stores just in-frame clones and leaves some out. Of some 16,000 clones listed, 76% are singletons. These receptors' targets are unknown. Sample: CD4+ T cells from PBMCs, cultured in vitro. The receptor set was obtained from a human donor in good health.

The chain recombines TRBV6-5 with TRBJ1-2, with D possibly matching TRBD1 (6 bases). The CDR3 covers 14 residues. Trimming took off 9 bases at V and 1 base at J, with 15 bases between the two ends. Germline V gives CDR1 MNHEY, CDR2 SVGAGI. CDR3 region: CARGKAGDNYGYTF. For the CDR3, the DNA is TGTGCCAGGGGGAAGGCAGGGGATAACTATGGCTACACCTTC.

This chain uses TRBV24-1 with TRBJ2-7; the match to TRBD1 covers 7 bases. Germline lookup yields CDR1 KGHDR and CDR2 SFDVKD. V lost 10 bases, J lost 0 bases, and 11 bases stayed unmatched. CDR3 length: 15 amino acids. CDR3 bases: TGTGCCACATCTCAAACCGGGACAGCCTCCTACGAGCAGTACTTC. This encodes CATSQTGTASYEQYF.

This clone came up a few times. The V gene is TRBV27, the J gene TRBJ2-7, with 8 nucleotides matching TRBD2. The V segment lost 1 base and the J segment 3 bases; nucleotides outside the gene matches: 5. The CDR3 length is 15 residues. CDR1 is MNHEY, CDR2 SMNVEV, per germline (reference sequence). CDR3 in DNA: TGTGCCAGCAGTTTATTTAGCGGGGCATTCTACGAGCAGTACTTC. This encodes CASSLFSGAFYEQYF.

This clone was seen a single time. The chain combines TRBV2 with TRBJ1-1; no definite D call. Germline CDR1 SNHLY, CDR2 FYNNEI. The CDR3 length is 13 residues. Trimming took 6 bases from V and 0 from J, leaving 8 bases between them. This CDR3 reads CASRTAMNTEAFF. CDR3 DNA: TGTGCCAGCAGAACAGCGATGAACACTGAAGCTTTCTTT.

The rearrangement links TRBV2 to TRBJ2-1; the match to TRBD1 covers 9 bases. CDR3 length: 15 residues. Germline V CDR1 and CDR2: SNHLY, FYNNEI. Trimming took 5 bases from V and 2 from J; bases not matched to a gene: 4. CDR3 DNA sequence: TGTGCCAGCAGTCCAGGGACAGGGACCTACAATGAGCAGTTCTTC. The encoded protein is CASSPGTGTYNEQFF.

The chain joins TRBV5-6 to TRBJ2-7, with a tentative D call TRBD1 (6 bases). CDR1 and CDR2 from the germline V gene are SGHDT and YYEEEE. There are 14 residues in the CDR3. V was cut by 6 bases and J by 7 bases, with 20 bases left in between. The CDR3 sequence: CASTPQGDAGEQYF. Here the CDR3 DNA reads TGTGCCAGCACCCCACAGGGCGACGCTGGTGAGCAGTACTTC.

The chain combines TRBV5-1 with TRBJ2-7; D possibly matches TRBD1 or TRBD2 (5 bases each). Germline CDR1 and CDR2: SGHRS and YFSETQ. V lost 2 bases and J 6 bases, leaving 21 bases between the germline ends. The CDR3 runs 16 residues. CDR3 nucleotide sequence: TGCGCCAGCAGCTTCGCATCCGGGACCCAGAGTGGCGAGCAGTACTTC. Its translation: CASSFASGTQSGEQYF.

The CDR3 bases are TGCGCCAGCAGCCGCCTAGCGGGGAGCACAGATACGCAGTATTTT. Protein: CASSRLAGSTDTQYF. The V gene is TRBV4-1, the J gene TRBJ2-3, with 9 bases identical to TRBD2. V was pared by 4 bases and J by 0 bases, with 2 bases of the junction left unmatched. Germline values: CDR1 MGHRA, CDR2 YSYEKL. CDR3 length: 15 residues.

The V and J genes are TRBV6-5 and TRBJ2-7; D gene uncertain. From germline, CDR1 is MNHEY and CDR2 SVGAGI. The CDR3 is made up of 12 amino acids. Trimming took off 6 bases at V and 1 base at J, with 7 bases between the two ends. The CDR3 DNA is TGTGCCAGCAGGCCCAAATCCTACGAGCAGTACTTC. Protein product: CASRPKSYEQYF.

The chain links TRBV10-3 to TRBJ2-1; a possible D gene is TRBD2 (9 bases). Trimming cost V 10 bases and J 4 bases, with 23 bases left between them. CDR3 length: 16 residues. Looked up from germline, CDR1 is ENHRY and CDR2 is SYGVKD. The CDR3 nucleotides read TGTGCCACTTTCCCAGGGGGCGGGAGGGTTTACAATGAGCAGTTCTTC. Protein: CATFPGGGRVYNEQFF.